This paragraph reports one T cell receptor (beta chain). There is no known antigen for this receptor. The input lacks base qualities; no much larger clone sits a single base away. One collaborating source in Seattle enrolled patients while the patients were actively infected and followed the patients over time throughout the course of disease. The collaborating institutions used their own protocols to collect whole blood in K2EDTA tubes. Collaborator samples were shipped for TCRbeta analysis as frozen whole blood, isolated PBMCs, or DNA extracted from either sample type. TCRbeta CDR3 regions were amplified from genomic DNA by means of the immunoSEQ Assay, a bias-controlled multiplex PCR. The study's processing was this. The number of nucleated cells in each sample was estimated from the amplification of reference gene primers within the assay. Sequence reads were collapsed and filtered to measure the absolute abundance of every unique TCRbeta CDR3 rearrangement. For each sample, productive Simpson clonality was calculated as the square root of Simpson's diversity index across productive rearrangements. Drawn from immuneACCESS, this table holds only the in-frame rearrangements with V and J called that TCRdb kept. Clones are partly lost; checked studies trace under half to an unresolved V gene and leave the rest unexplained. V and J calls and clone size are copied from that table; D and trimming were computed from the DNA. A total of hundreds of thousands of clones appear in this sample, about nine tenths of them only once. The top ten clones comprise 11% of the sample.

The sample comes from a study of blood T cell repertoires in COVID-19 (dated by TCRdb to 2018 to 2020). For context, the study as a whole: Samples covering the acute and convalescent phases of COVID-19 were provided by collaborators in the United States, Italy and Spain. The prospective study material was composed of cDNA or gDNA derived from T cells, B-cell-depleted T cells, or PBMCs. Deeply sampled blood TCRbeta repertoires from subjects exposed to, actively infected with, or recovered from COVID-19 were included in the dataset. The repertoires were released in a freely available public database intended as a resource for research on the immune response to SARS-CoV-2. The samples were drawn from two sources: the first 160 participants of the ongoing ImmuneRACE study, and fewer than 1,500 subjects contributed by 6 global collaborators. Sample metadata almost always included a de-identified subject ID, COVID-19 status, age in years and sex. Where HLA class I and class II types were available, the types were taken from metadata supplied by the sample provider, not from assay-based typing. General study outcomes and caveats: The quantity of clinical and demographic metadata differed by source and by participant and was supplied without curation.

This sequence was found in a man aged 50 or older with COVID-19, enrolled during active disease. The sample consisted of peripheral blood.

The DNA reads as follows: TGTGCCAGCAGCTTGGTAGTTGGGCAGGCAAATTCACCCCTCCACTTT. Its protein product is CASSLVVGQANSPLHF. The V and J genes are TRBV5-4 and TRBJ1-6; the D gene is unclear. CDR1 and CDR2 are drawn from the germline V gene (reference sequence): SGHNT, YYREEE. V is cut by 0 bases and J by 7 bases, and the space between the germline ends is 14 bases. The CDR3 contains 16 residues, cysteine and phenylalanine counted. The retained sequence is limited to the CDR3, 48 bases, with the frame set at the first base.